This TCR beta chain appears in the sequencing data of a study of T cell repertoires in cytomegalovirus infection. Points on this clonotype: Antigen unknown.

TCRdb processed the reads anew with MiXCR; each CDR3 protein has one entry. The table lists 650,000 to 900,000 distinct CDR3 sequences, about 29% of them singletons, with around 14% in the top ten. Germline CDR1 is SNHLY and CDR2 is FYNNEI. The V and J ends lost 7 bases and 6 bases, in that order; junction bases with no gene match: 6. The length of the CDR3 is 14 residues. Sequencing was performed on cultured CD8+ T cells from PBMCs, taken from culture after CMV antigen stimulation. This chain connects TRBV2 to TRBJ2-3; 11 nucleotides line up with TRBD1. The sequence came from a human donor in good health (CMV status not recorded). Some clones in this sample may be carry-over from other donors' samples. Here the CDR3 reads CASIGQGAGDTQYF. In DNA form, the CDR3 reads TGTGCCAGCATTGGACAGGGGGCAGGGGATACGCAGTATTTT. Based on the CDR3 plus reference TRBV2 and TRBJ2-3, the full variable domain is EPEVTQTPSHQVTQMGQEVILRCVPISNHLYFYWYRQILGQKVEFLVSFYNNEISEKSEIFDDQFSVERPDGSNFTLKIRSTKLEDSAMYFCASIGQGAGDTQYFGPGTRLTVL.